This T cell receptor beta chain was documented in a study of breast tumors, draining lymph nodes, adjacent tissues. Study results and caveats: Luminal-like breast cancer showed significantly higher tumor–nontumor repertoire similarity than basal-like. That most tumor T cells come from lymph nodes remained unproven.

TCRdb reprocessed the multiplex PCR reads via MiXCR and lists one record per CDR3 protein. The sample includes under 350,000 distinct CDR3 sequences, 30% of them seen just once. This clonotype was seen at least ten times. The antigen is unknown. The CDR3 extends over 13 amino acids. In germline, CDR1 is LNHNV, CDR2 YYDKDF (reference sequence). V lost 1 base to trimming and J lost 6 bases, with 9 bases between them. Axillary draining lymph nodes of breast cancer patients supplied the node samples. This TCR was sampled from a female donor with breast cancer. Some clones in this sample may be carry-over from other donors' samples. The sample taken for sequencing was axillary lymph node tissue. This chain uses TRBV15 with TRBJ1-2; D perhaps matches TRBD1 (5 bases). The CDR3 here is CATSRGTRDGYTF. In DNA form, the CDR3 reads TGTGCCACCAGCAGAGGGACCAGGGATGGCTACACCTTC. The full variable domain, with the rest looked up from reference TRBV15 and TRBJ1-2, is DAMVIQNPRYQVTQFGKPVTLSCSQTLNHNVMYWYQQKSSQAPKLLFHYYDKDFNNEADTPDNFQSRRPNTSFCFLDIRSPGLGDTAMYLCATSRGTRDGYTFGSGTRLTVV.